This TCR beta chain was found in a study of blood T cell repertoires in COVID-19. Looking at the study overall: Spain, Italy and the United States supplied samples that represented acute and convalescent COVID-19.

Trimming took 5 bases from V and 2 from J, leaving 15 bases between them. Germline values: CDR1 SGHAT, CDR2 FQNNGV. CDR3 length: 16 residues. The data were produced by immunoSEQ multiplex PCR, yet TCRdb's version contains in-frame clones alone and is incomplete. This table holds about 60,000 clones, about 77% found once. This sequence joins TRBV11-2 and TRBJ2-2, with D unclear. This clonotype was obtained from a human donor in a cohort sampled during active COVID-19. Sequenced sample: peripheral blood. The CDR3 is CASSTRGGTNTGELFF. The CDR3 DNA reads TGTGCCAGCAGCACCCGAGGTGGAACAAACACCGGGGAGCTGTTTTTT.